A single count supports the clone carrying this TCR beta chain. Its specificity is unknown. This sample is part of a study of cytotoxic CD8 clonotypes in ibrutinib-treated CLL. Looking at the study overall: The taking of response samples occurred after a median 12 months of treatment, with a range of 6 to 36.

The CDR3 runs to 12 residues. Germline assignment: CDR1 SQVTM and CDR2 ANQGSEA. With 5 bases removed from V and 6 bases from J, the gap between germline ends came to 14 bases. General study results and limits: Sustained-remission and progressing patients had different sampling times. In comparison with age-matched healthy donors, baseline clonality was higher and tracked circulating CD8+ T-cell counts.

Profiled with immunoSEQ multiplex PCR; TCRdb holds only in-frame clones, not every one. The table has some 140,000 clones, about 91% seen once. Genomic DNA for TCR beta libraries, roughly 2 micrograms, came from cryopreserved PBMCs. This rearrangement joins TRBV29-1 to TRBJ2-7; D is ambiguous. The sequenced sample was PBMCs, obtained after 12 months of ibrutinib treatment. This sequence originates from a human donor with chronic lymphocytic leukemia. CDR3 sequence reads: CSVMNNRAEQYF. The CDR3 DNA is TGCAGCGTTATGAACAACCGGGCCGAGCAGTACTTC.